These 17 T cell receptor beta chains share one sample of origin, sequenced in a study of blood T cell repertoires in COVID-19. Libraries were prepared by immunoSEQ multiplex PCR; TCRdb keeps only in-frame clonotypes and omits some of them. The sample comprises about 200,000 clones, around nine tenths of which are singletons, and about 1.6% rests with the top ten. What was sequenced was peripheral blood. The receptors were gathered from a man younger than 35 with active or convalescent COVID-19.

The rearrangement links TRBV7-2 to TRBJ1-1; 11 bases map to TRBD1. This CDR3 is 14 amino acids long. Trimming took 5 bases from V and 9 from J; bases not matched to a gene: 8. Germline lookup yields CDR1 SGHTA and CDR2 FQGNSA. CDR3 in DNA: TGTGCCAGCAGCCCGTTGGACAGGGGGCCAAAAGCTTTCTTT. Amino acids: CASSPLDRGPKAFF. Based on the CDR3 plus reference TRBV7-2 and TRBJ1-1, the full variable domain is GAGVSQSPSNKVTEKGKDVELRCDPISGHTALYWYRQSLGQGLEFLIYFQGNSAPDKSGLPSDRFSAERTGGSVSTLTIQRTQQEDSAVYLCASSPLDRGPKAFFGQGTRLTVV.

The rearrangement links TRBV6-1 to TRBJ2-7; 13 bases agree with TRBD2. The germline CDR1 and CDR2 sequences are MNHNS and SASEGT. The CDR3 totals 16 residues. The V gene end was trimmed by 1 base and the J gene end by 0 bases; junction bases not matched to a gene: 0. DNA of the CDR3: TGTGCCAGCAGTGAAGGACTAGCGGGAGGCTCCTACGAGCAGTACTTC. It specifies CASSEGLAGGSYEQYF.

The CDR3 protein is CASSQGQNYEQYF. For the CDR3, the DNA is TGTGCCAGTAGCCAGGGACAGAACTACGAGCAGTACTTC. The chain recombines TRBV19 with TRBJ2-7; 7 bases map to TRBD1. With 6 bases clipped from V and 3 bases from J, the junction kept 5 bases outside the gene matches. The germline gives CDR1 LNHDA, CDR2 SQIVND (reference sequence). The CDR3 spans 13 residues.

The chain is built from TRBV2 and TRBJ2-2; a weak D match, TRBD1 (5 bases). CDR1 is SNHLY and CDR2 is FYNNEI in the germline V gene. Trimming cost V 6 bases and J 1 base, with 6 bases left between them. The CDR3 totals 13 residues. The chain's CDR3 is CASRGQNTGELFF. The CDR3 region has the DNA TGTGCCAGCAGAGGACAGAACACCGGGGAGCTGTTTTTT.

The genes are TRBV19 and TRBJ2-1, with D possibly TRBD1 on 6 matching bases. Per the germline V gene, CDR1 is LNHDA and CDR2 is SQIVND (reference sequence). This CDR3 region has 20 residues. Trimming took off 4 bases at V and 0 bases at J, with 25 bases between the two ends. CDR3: CASSRRQVLSLKSSYNEQFF. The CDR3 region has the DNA TGTGCCAGTAGTAGGAGACAGGTCCTGAGTCTGAAAAGCTCCTACAATGAGCAGTTCTTC.

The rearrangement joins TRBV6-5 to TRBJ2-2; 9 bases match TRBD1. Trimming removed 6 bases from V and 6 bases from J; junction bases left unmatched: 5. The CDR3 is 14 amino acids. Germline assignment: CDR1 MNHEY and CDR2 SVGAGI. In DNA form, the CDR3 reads TGTGCCAGCAGCTCGACAGGGGGACCCGGGGAGCTGTTTTTT. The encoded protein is CASSSTGGPGELFF.

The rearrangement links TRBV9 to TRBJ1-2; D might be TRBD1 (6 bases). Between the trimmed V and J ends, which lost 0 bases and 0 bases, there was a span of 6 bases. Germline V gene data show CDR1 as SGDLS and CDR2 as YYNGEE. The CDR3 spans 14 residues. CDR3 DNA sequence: TGTGCCAGCAGCGTAGAGGGGGCTAACTATGGCTACACCTTC. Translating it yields CASSVEGANYGYTF.

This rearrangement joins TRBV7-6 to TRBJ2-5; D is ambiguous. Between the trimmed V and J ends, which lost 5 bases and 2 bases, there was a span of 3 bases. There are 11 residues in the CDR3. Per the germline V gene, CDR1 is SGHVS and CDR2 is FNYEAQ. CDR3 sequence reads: CASSPQETQYF. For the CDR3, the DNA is TGTGCCAGCAGCCCACAAGAGACCCAGTACTTC.

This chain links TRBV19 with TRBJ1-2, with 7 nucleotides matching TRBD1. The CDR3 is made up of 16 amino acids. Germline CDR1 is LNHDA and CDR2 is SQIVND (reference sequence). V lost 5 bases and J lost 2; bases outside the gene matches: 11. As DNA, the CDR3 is TGTGCCAGTAGTCCCCGACAGGGCCGCTCCAACTATGGCTACACCTTC. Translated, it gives CASSPRQGRSNYGYTF.

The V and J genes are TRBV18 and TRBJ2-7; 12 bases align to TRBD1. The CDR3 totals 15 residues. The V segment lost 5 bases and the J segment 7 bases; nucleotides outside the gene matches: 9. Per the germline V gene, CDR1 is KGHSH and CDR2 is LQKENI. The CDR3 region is CASSAPGTGGYEQYF. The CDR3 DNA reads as TGTGCCAGCTCAGCCCCCGGGACAGGGGGCTATGAGCAGTACTTC.

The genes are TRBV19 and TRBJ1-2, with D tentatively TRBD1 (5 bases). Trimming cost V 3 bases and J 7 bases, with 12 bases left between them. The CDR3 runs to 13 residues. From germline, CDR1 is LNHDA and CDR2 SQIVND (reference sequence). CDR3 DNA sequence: TGTGCCAGTAGTATCGGCAGGGTCGCTGGCTACACCTTC. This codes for CASSIGRVAGYTF.

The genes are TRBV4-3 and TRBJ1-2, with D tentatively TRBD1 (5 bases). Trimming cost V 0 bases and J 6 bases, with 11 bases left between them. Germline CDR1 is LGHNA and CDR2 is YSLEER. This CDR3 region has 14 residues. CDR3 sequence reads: CASSQDWQGDGYTF. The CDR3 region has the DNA TGCGCCAGCAGCCAAGATTGGCAGGGTGATGGCTACACCTTC.

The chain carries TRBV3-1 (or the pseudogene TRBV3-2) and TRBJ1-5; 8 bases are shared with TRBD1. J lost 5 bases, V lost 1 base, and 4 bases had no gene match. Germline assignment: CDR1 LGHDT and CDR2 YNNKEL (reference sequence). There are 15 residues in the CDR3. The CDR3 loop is CASSQGQGSHQPQHF. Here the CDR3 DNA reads TGTGCCAGCAGCCAAGGACAGGGGAGTCATCAGCCCCAGCATTTT.

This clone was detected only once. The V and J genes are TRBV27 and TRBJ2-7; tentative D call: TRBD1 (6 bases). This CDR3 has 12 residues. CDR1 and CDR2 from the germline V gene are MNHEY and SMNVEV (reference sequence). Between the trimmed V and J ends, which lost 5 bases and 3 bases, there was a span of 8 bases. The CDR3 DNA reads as TGTGCCAGCAGTGGACAGAACTACGAGCAGTACTTC. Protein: CASSGQNYEQYF.

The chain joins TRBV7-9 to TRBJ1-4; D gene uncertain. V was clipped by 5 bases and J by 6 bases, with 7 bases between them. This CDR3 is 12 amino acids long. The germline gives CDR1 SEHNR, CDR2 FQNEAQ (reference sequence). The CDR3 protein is CASSPFDEKLFF. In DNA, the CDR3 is TGTGCCAGCAGCCCGTTTGATGAAAAACTGTTTTTT.

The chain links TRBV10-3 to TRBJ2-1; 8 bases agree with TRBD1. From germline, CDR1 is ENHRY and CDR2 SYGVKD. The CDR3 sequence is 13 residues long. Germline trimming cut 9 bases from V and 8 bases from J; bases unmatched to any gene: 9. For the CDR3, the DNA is TGTGCCATAAAGGACAGGGTAGTATATGAGCAGTTCTTC. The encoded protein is CAIKDRVVYEQFF.

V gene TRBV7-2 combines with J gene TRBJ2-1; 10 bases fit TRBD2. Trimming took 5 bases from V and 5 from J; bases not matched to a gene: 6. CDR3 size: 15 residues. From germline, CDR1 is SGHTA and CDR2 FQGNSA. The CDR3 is CASSTGLAVDNEQFF. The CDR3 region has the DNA TGTGCCAGCAGCACCGGACTAGCGGTAGACAATGAGCAGTTCTTC. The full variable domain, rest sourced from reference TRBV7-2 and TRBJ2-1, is GAGVSQSPSNKVTEKGKDVELRCDPISGHTALYWYRQSLGQGLEFLIYFQGNSAPDKSGLPSDRFSAERTGGSVSTLTIQRTQQEDSAVYLCASSTGLAVDNEQFFGPGTRLTVL.